These 26 T cell receptor beta chains originate from one sample sequenced in a study of OX40 agonist ivuxolimab in advanced cancers. TCRdb's copy holds only in-frame clones and misses some; the assay was immunoSEQ multiplex PCR. The sample consists of approximately 60,000 clones, over 75% of them appearing once. The sample here was CD4+ or CD8+ T cells sorted from blood, taken in a trial of the OX40 agonist ivuxolimab. The receptors stem from an adult with an advanced solid tumor such as melanoma, head and neck, liver or kidney cancer.

Turning to this clone: Distinct nucleotide sequences in the sample also encode this CDR3. This rearrangement joins TRBV4-1 to TRBJ2-1; D unclear. V lost 1 base and J 6 bases, leaving 4 bases between the germline ends. The CDR3 runs 12 residues. Looked up from germline, CDR1 is MGHRA and CDR2 is YSYEKL. The CDR3 loop is CASSQGSNEQFF. Written as DNA, the CDR3 is TGCGCCAGCAGCCAAGGATCCAATGAGCAGTTCTTC.

The rearrangement uses TRBV28 and TRBJ1-5; D remains unclear. The germline V gene has CDR1 MDHEN and CDR2 SYDVKM. The CDR3 runs 14 residues. Trimming shortened V by 3 bases and J by 4 bases, and 10 bases separated the two germline ends. CDR3 sequence reads: CASSLAPKNQPQHF. Written as DNA, the CDR3 is TGTGCCAGCAGTTTGGCGCCAAAGAATCAGCCCCAGCATTTT.

CDR3 sequence reads: CASSLVPSDGYTF. The DNA for the CDR3 is TGTGCCAGCAGCTTAGTCCCCTCGGATGGCTACACCTTC. The chain carries TRBV7-9 and TRBJ1-2; D unresolved. Trimming pared 1 base from V and 6 bases from J, leaving 9 bases between. The CDR3 is 13 residues long. Looked up from germline, CDR1 is SEHNR and CDR2 is FQNEAQ (reference sequence).

The CDR3 nucleotides are TGTGCCAGCAGTTTACCGGGGGAGGGGTACTACAATGAGCAGTTCTTC. Amino acids: CASSLPGEGYYNEQFF. The chain carries TRBV28 and TRBJ2-1, with TRBD2 identical over 7 bases. V trimming: 2 bases; J trimming: 3 bases; junction bases outside the gene matches: 7. CDR1 MDHEN and CDR2 SYDVKM come from the germline V gene. The CDR3 covers 16 residues.

The CDR3 DNA sequence: TGTGCCAGCAGCACCGGAGGCACTGAAGCTTTCTTT. Translation gives CASSTGGTEAFF. The chain carries TRBV6-5 and TRBJ1-1; unclear D gene. V was clipped by 6 bases and J by 4 bases, with 9 bases between them. The germline V gene encodes CDR1 MNHEY and CDR2 SVGAGI. This CDR3 region has 12 residues.

This chain uses TRBV27 with TRBJ1-2; D not certain. The germline CDR1 and CDR2 sequences are MNHEY and SMNVEV (reference sequence). Trimming took off 1 base at V and 2 bases at J, with 8 bases between the two ends. The CDR3 has 14 residues. CDR3 sequence (DNA): TGTGCCAGCAGTTTATTTGCGAGGAACTATGGCTACACCTTC. Translation gives CASSLFARNYGYTF.

This clone was detected many times. This rearrangement joins TRBV27 to TRBJ1-1; the D is unclear. The germline gives CDR1 MNHEY, CDR2 SMNVEV (reference sequence). V lost 4 bases and J lost 4, with 19 bases in between. The CDR3 is 16 residues long. CDR3 region: CASSSGVRVPGTEAFF. DNA of the CDR3: TGTGCCAGCAGTTCCGGAGTTCGGGTACCGGGCACTGAAGCTTTCTTT.

This chain joins TRBV28 and TRBJ1-5, with D unresolved. CDR3 size: 15 residues. V shed 3 bases and J shed 7 bases, with 16 bases lying between them. CDR1 MDHEN and CDR2 SYDVKM come from the germline V gene. In DNA form, the CDR3 reads TGTGCCAGCAGTTTCGCCGGGTCCATGGCACAGCCCCAGCATTTT. Translated, it gives CASSFAGSMAQPQHF.

The chain employs TRBV28 and TRBJ2-7, with D uncertain. Germline V lookup: CDR1 MDHEN, CDR2 SYDVKM. This CDR3 is built from 15 residues. The germline V and J ends were trimmed by 1 base and 6 bases, with 16 bases remaining between them. The CDR3 protein is CASSLLVRQDGEQYF. The CDR3 coding sequence is TGTGCCAGCAGTTTATTAGTACGACAAGACGGCGAGCAGTACTTC.

The chain recombines TRBV4-3 with TRBJ1-4, with D uncertain. The length of the CDR3 is 17 residues. CDR1 is LGHNA, CDR2 YSLEER, per germline. Trimming removed 0 bases at V and 4 bases at J, with 15 bases between. The CDR3 DNA follows: TGCGCCAGCAGCCAAGATTCCCTCGGCGCTTATAATGAAAAACTGTTTTTT. Its protein is CASSQDSLGAYNEKLFF.

The chain joins TRBV7-6 to TRBJ2-1, with 14 bases matching TRBD2. Germline loops: CDR1 SGHVS, CDR2 FNYEAQ. The CDR3 loop spans 19 amino acids. V was clipped by 5 bases and J by 5 bases; unmatched bases: 14. The CDR3, as DNA: TGTGCCAGCAGCCGGCTTGGACTAGCGGGAGGAATGGGCCACAATGAGCAGTTCTTC. Translation: CASSRLGLAGGMGHNEQFF.

In DNA form, the CDR3 reads TGTGCCAGCAGCCAAACGGGCTTCCCCTACGAGCAGTACTTC. Amino acids: CASSQTGFPYEQYF. J is TRBJ2-7 and V is TRBV7-9; D unclear. V was trimmed by 5 bases and J by 2 bases, leaving 13 bases between them. Per germline, CDR1 SEHNR and CDR2 FQNEAQ (reference sequence). The CDR3 is 14 residues long.

V gene TRBV28 combines with J gene TRBJ1-3, with TRBD1 identical over 7 bases. Unmatched junction bases numbered 2, after V lost 6 bases and J lost 0 bases. Germline assignment: CDR1 MDHEN and CDR2 SYDVKM. The CDR3 runs to 14 residues. CDR3 residues: CASRGQYSGNTIYF. The CDR3 nucleotides are TGTGCCAGCAGGGGACAGTACTCTGGAAACACCATATATTTT.

This rearrangement joins TRBV11-2 to TRBJ2-7; TRBD2 matches at 9 bases. Germline V gene lookup returns CDR1 SGHAT and CDR2 FQNNGV. This CDR3 has 16 residues. V lost 1 base and J lost 6; bases outside the gene matches: 10. The chain's CDR3 is CASSLGYDGLAIEQYF. For the CDR3, the DNA is TGTGCCAGCAGCTTAGGTTACGACGGACTAGCGATCGAGCAGTACTTC.

The chain couples TRBV7-9 to TRBJ1-5; D is uncertain. The CDR3 is 15 residues long. Germline CDR1 SEHNR, CDR2 FQNEAQ (reference sequence). Trimming left V 5 bases short and J 4 bases short, with 15 bases between. The CDR3 is CASSHALGSNQPQHF. CDR3 DNA: TGTGCCAGCAGCCATGCGCTGGGTTCGAATCAGCCCCAGCATTTT.

The rearrangement links TRBV15 to TRBJ2-7; D may correspond to TRBD1 or TRBD2 (5 bases each). The CDR3 sequence is 14 residues long. Germline CDR1 and CDR2: LNHNV and YYDKDF (reference sequence). With 5 bases removed from V and 0 bases from J, the gap between germline ends came to 11 bases. CDR3 in amino acids: CATSDGTDSYEQYV. CDR3 bases: TGTGCCACCAGCGACGGGACGGACTCCTACGAGCAGTACGTC.

The V and J genes are TRBV5-5 and TRBJ1-4; tentatively, D is TRBD1 (6 bases). V was shortened by 4 bases and J by 10 bases, with 17 bases between the two germline ends. This CDR3 region has 14 residues. Germline assignment: CDR1 SGHKS and CDR2 YYEKEE (reference sequence). CDR3 region: CASSLGAPGGKLFF. CDR3 coding DNA: TGTGCCAGCAGCCTGGGGGCGCCGGGAGGAAAACTGTTTTTT.

V and J are TRBV6-6 and TRBJ1-2; unclear D gene. Germline V CDR1 and CDR2: MNHNY, SVGAGI (reference sequence). V was shortened by 8 bases and J by 6 bases, with 19 bases between the two germline ends. The CDR3 contains 14 residues. The CDR3 DNA reads TGTGCCAGCCGTCCGTTCGTAGGGATAGATGGCTACACCTTC. It codes for CASRPFVGIDGYTF.

The chain is built from TRBV5-1 and TRBJ2-5; TRBD2 matches at 13 bases. Looked up from germline, CDR1 is SGHRS and CDR2 is YFSETQ. V lost 4 bases, J lost 2 bases, and 5 bases stayed unmatched. The CDR3 consists of 16 residues. The CDR3 DNA sequence: TGCGCCAGCAGCATAAGACTAGCGGGGGGACAAGAGACCCAGTACTTC. Protein: CASSIRLAGGQETQYF.

This clone was counted once. The gene calls are TRBV7-8 and TRBJ2-3; 8 nucleotides line up with TRBD2. The germline V gene encodes CDR1 SGHVS and CDR2 FQNEAQ. This CDR3 spans 16 amino acids. V was clipped by 5 bases and J by 2 bases; unmatched bases: 9. The CDR3 loop reads CASSPVSGGYTDTQYF. CDR3 DNA sequence: TGTGCCAGCAGCCCCGTAAGCGGGGGATACACAGATACGCAGTATTTT.

This rearrangement joins TRBV10-3 to TRBJ1-5; TRBD1 matches at 9 bases. Germline loops: CDR1 ENHRY, CDR2 SYGVKD. Unmatched junction bases numbered 2, after V lost 2 bases and J lost 6 bases. The CDR3 has 14 amino acids. CDR3 DNA sequence: TGTGCCATCAGTGAGGTGACAGGGGGTCAGCCCCAGCATTTT. Amino acid sequence: CAISEVTGGQPQHF.

The CDR3: CAWSPGQVNEKLFF. The CDR3, as DNA: TGTGCCTGGAGTCCGGGACAGGTTAATGAAAAACTGTTTTTT. The rearrangement joins TRBV30 to TRBJ1-4, with 8 bases matching TRBD1. The CDR3 totals 14 residues. V shed 2 bases and J 4 bases; nucleotides not matched to a gene: 3. Germline-derived CDR1 and CDR2 are GTSNPN and SVGIG (reference sequence).

The V and J genes are TRBV28 and TRBJ1-2, with 11 bases that match TRBD1. The germline V gene has CDR1 MDHEN and CDR2 SYDVKM. This CDR3 comprises 16 residues. The V segment lost 1 base and the J segment 3 bases; nucleotides outside the gene matches: 4. The CDR3 nucleotides are TGTGCCAGCAGTTTATTAGGACAGGGGGCTGACTATGGCTACACCTTC. It specifies CASSLLGQGADYGYTF.

The V call is TRBV5-1, the J call TRBJ1-1; D ambiguous. The CDR3 runs 12 residues. From germline, CDR1 is SGHRS and CDR2 YFSETQ. Trimming pared 5 bases from V and 5 bases from J, leaving 10 bases between. CDR3 protein: CASRRDGTEAFF. In DNA, the CDR3 is TGCGCCAGCAGGAGGGATGGGACTGAAGCTTTCTTT.

The chain carries TRBV28 and TRBJ2-1; weak D call: TRBD2 (5 bases). Germline CDR1 and CDR2: MDHEN and SYDVKM. Trimming stripped 3 bases from V and 7 bases from J, with 19 bases between. CDR3 length: 16 amino acids. CDR3 sequence: CASSLVVGPPGNEQFF. The CDR3 DNA is TGTGCCAGCAGTTTGGTAGTCGGTCCTCCGGGAAATGAGCAGTTCTTC.

This clone was detected only a few times. CDR3 sequence (DNA): TGCGCCAGCAGCGATTCCGGGACTAGCGGGAGGGCTAGCACAGATACGCAGTATTTT. It translates to CASSDSGTSGRASTDTQYF. The gene calls are TRBV5-1 and TRBJ2-3; 16 nucleotides align to TRBD2. Germline assignment: CDR1 SGHRS and CDR2 YFSETQ. The CDR3 has 19 residues. Unmatched junction bases numbered 8, after V lost 4 bases and J lost 0 bases. Full variable domain (outside the CDR3, taken from reference TRBV5-1 and TRBJ2-3): KAGVTQTPRYLIKTRGQQVTLSCSPISGHRSVSWYQQTPGQGLQFLFEYFSETQRNKGNFPGRFSGRQFSNSRSEMNVSTLELGDSALYLCASSDSGTSGRASTDTQYFGPGTRLTVL.